This TCR beta chain was retrieved from a study of human T cells and chemical hapten exposure. Turning to the study itself: The patch tests put 0.01% DPC on the skin of the upper back and were read 6 days later.

TCRdb reanalysed the RACE reads using MiXCR and keeps one entry per CDR3 protein. Here the sample spans a few hundred thousand distinct CDR3 sequences, nearly 6.5% being singletons. Germline-derived CDR1 and CDR2 are LGHNA and YSLEER. This CDR3 spans 17 amino acids. V lost 0 bases, J lost 0 bases, and 9 bases lay in between. Noted time point: patch test 2, 6 weeks after DPC sensitization. Treatment here: therapeutic diphenylcyclopropenone sensitization with weekly scalp DPC. This clonotype was detected only a few times. V is TRBV4-3 and J is TRBJ2-6; D gene uncertain. The sequence was obtained from a woman aged 18-29 years with alopecia areata. Some clones in this sample may be carry-over from other donors' samples. Sequencing was performed on whole blood, taken in connection with sensitization to the hapten diphenylcyclopropenone (DPC). CDR3: CASSQDRQSSGANVLTF. The CDR3 DNA reads as TGCGCCAGCAGCCAAGATAGGCAGAGCTCTGGGGCCAACGTCCTGACTTTC.